This TCR beta chain came from a study of T-cell reconstitution after alpha-beta-depleted transplantation in children. Study results and limitations: After one year, T-cell counts and TCRbeta diversity mostly came from new T cells. From surviving recipient T cells and thymic progenitors came the high day-60 TCRbeta diversity observed in some patients.

During its preparation, the TCRbeta library received unique molecular identifiers. TCRdb fed the PCR reads into MiXCR, producing one record per CDR3 protein. Among around 25,000 distinct CDR3 sequences, roughly a sixth were seen once, and the ten largest hold around 38%. This clonotype was seen repeatedly, ten times or more. Its antigen is as yet unknown. Germline values: CDR1 SQVTM, CDR2 ANQGSEA. The CDR3 consists of 14 residues. Germline trimming cut 4 bases from V and 6 bases from J; bases unmatched to any gene: 6. Sequences were derived from PBMCs, mostly from graft donor cells, sampled 60 days after TCRalphabeta/CD19-depleted stem cell transplant. The chain recombines TRBV29-1 with TRBJ2-1, with 10 bases fitting TRBD2. The TCR comes from a male patient aged 2-10 years who had a stem cell transplant for acute lymphoblastic leukemia, so the T cells may come from the graft donor. The CDR3 region is CSVVTSGKANEQFF. CDR3 in DNA: TGCAGCGTTGTAACTAGCGGGAAGGCCAATGAGCAGTTCTTC.